This T cell receptor beta chain was found in a study of CD4 T cells in relation to SARS-CoV-2 and coronaviruses. Trimming took 3 bases from V and 7 from J, leaving 10 bases between them. The CDR3 has 13 amino acids. Germline lookup yields CDR1 LGHDT and CDR2 YNNKEL (reference sequence). The method was immunoSEQ multiplex PCR; TCRdb's version includes in-frame clones alone and lacks a portion of them. The sample contains 40,000 to 50,000 clones, roughly 84% of which appear only once. Notes on this clone: Its antigen is undetermined.

This sequence joins TRBV3-1 (or the pseudogene TRBV3-2) and TRBJ1-5; D is undetermined. The sequencing input was naive CD4+ T cells from PBMCs, cultured in vitro. Subset meaning: naive CD4+ T cells isolated by negative enrichment. This sequence originates from an adult with COVID-19. In DNA, the CDR3 is TGTGCCAGCAGCCAGGGCAGCTTGCAGCCCCAGCATTTT. Its protein product is CASSQGSLQPQHF.